This T cell receptor beta chain was captured in a study of shared clonotypes between healthy human individuals. Study findings and constraints: The authors sampled blood alone, and tissue repertoires likely differ.

For this clone: What it binds is unknown. The same CDR3 arises from other DNA sequences in this sample as well.

Sequencing used immunoSEQ multiplex PCR; TCRdb keeps in-frame clones, though not all of them. This table has more than 2 million clones, around 95% appearing once. Sequencing was done on a sample of naive CD4+ T cells sorted from blood. Documented subset: CD45RA+ positively selected. This sequence was found in a man aged 18-30 years in good health.

In nucleotides, the CDR3 is TGTGCCAGTAGTCTACAGGGGGCTAGCAATCAGCCCCAGCATTTT. It codes for CASSLQGASNQPQHF. The chain has TRBV19 and TRBJ1-5; TRBD1 aligns across 9 bases. This CDR3 has 15 amino acids. Germline CDR1 LNHDA, CDR2 SQIVND (reference sequence). V gave up 5 bases and J gave up 0 bases; unmatched junction bases: 2.